The rows below give T cell receptor beta chains drawn from one sample of a study of OX40 agonist ivuxolimab in advanced cancers. Using immunoSEQ multiplex PCR, the repertoire was profiled, and TCRdb retains in-frame clones only, with some absent. The sample lists tens of thousands of clones; roughly 92% were seen once. The input for sequencing was CD4+ or CD8+ T cells sorted from blood, taken in a trial of the OX40 agonist ivuxolimab. The receptor set was obtained from an adult with an advanced solid tumor such as melanoma, head and neck, liver or kidney cancer. Each CDR3 is given with its conserved first and last residue. The order of the fields is V gene, clone size, D gene, J gene, CDR3 protein, CDR3 DNA. D genes are given only for firm matches. For some rows the clone size is stated as once, few or many, or as a class when expanded; others skip it.

v_gene: TRBV12-5; abundance: once; d_gene: NA; j_gene: TRBJ2-2; CDR3aa: CASGFSFGAGELFF; CDR3nt: NA
v_gene: TRBV7-9; abundance: NA; d_gene: NA; j_gene: TRBJ2-7; CDR3aa: CASSLHTGGYGQYF; CDR3nt: TGTGCCAGCAGCTTACATACAGGCGGCTACGGGCAGTACTTC
v_gene: TRBV2; abundance: NA; d_gene: TRBD1; j_gene: TRBJ1-5; CDR3aa: CASRKTGDSNQPQHF; CDR3nt: TGTGCCAGCAGGAAGACAGGGGATAGCAATCAGCCCCAGCATTTT
v_gene: TRBV30; abundance: once; d_gene: NA; j_gene: TRBJ2-4; CDR3aa: CAWSAQSPIQYF; CDR3nt: TGTGCCTGGAGTGCTCAGTCGCCCATTCAGTACTTC
v_gene: TRBV4-3; abundance: NA; d_gene: TRBD2; j_gene: TRBJ2-7; CDR3aa: CASSQDTSGAYEQYF; CDR3nt: TGCGCCAGCAGCCAAGATACTAGCGGAGCCTACGAGCAGTACTTC
v_gene: TRBV6-1; abundance: once; d_gene: NA; j_gene: TRBJ1-6; CDR3aa: CASSEEGLSSYNSPLHF; CDR3nt: TGTGCCAGCAGTGAAGAGGGACTGAGCTCCTATAATTCACCCCTCCACTTT
v_gene: TRBV7-6; abundance: NA; d_gene: NA; j_gene: TRBJ1-3; CDR3aa: CASSTSAGNTIYF; CDR3nt: TGTGCCAGCAGCACCTCGGCAGGAAACACCATATATTTT
v_gene: TRBV6-5; abundance: NA; d_gene: TRBD2; j_gene: TRBJ2-1; CDR3aa: CASSYVSGIRNEQFF; CDR3nt: TGTGCCAGCAGTTACGTAAGCGGGATCAGGAATGAGCAGTTCTTC
v_gene: TRBV5-6; abundance: NA; d_gene: NA; j_gene: TRBJ2-3; CDR3aa: CASSFRSGWGTDTQYF; CDR3nt: TGTGCCAGCAGCTTTAGGTCGGGGTGGGGCACAGATACGCAGTATTTT
v_gene: TRBV4-2; abundance: NA; d_gene: NA; j_gene: TRBJ2-7; CDR3aa: CASSQDRGSSYEQYF; CDR3nt: TGTGCCAGCAGCCAAGATCGGGGTAGCTCCTACGAGCAGTACTTC
v_gene: TRBV27; abundance: NA; d_gene: NA; j_gene: TRBJ1-2; CDR3aa: CASSLSEGSHGYTF; CDR3nt: TGTGCCAGCAGTTTAAGCGAGGGAAGTCACGGCTACACCTTC
v_gene: TRBV7-2; abundance: NA; d_gene: NA; j_gene: TRBJ2-1; CDR3aa: CASSFYYPDNEQFF; CDR3nt: TGTGCCAGCAGCTTCTACTACCCGGACAATGAGCAGTTCTTC
v_gene: TRBV11-3; abundance: NA; d_gene: TRBD1; j_gene: TRBJ1-3; CDR3aa: CASSLSGTGGGNTIYF; CDR3nt: TGTGCCAGCAGCTTATCCGGGACAGGGGGAGGAAACACCATATATTTT
v_gene: TRBV19; abundance: medium-sized; d_gene: TRBD1; j_gene: TRBJ2-7; CDR3aa: CASSINGQGVSEQYF; CDR3nt: TGTGCCAGTAGTATTAACGGACAGGGGGTTAGCGAGCAGTACTTC
v_gene: TRBV15; abundance: NA; d_gene: NA; j_gene: TRBJ1-4; CDR3aa: CATSTRTGNEKLFF; CDR3nt: TGTGCCACCAGCACCCGGACGGGAAATGAAAAACTGTTTTTT
v_gene: TRBV4-1; abundance: NA; d_gene: NA; j_gene: TRBJ1-5; CDR3aa: CASSQGGLGNQPQHF; CDR3nt: TGCGCCAGCAGCCAAGGGGGCTTGGGCAATCAGCCCCAGCATTTT
v_gene: TRBV5-4; abundance: NA; d_gene: TRBD2; j_gene: TRBJ2-1; CDR3aa: CASSRAGLAGDPEQFF; CDR3nt: TGTGCCAGCAGCCGGGCCGGACTAGCGGGAGACCCTGAGCAGTTCTTC
v_gene: TRBV14; abundance: NA; d_gene: TRBD1; j_gene: TRBJ2-7; CDR3aa: CASSPGQGFYEQYF; CDR3nt: TGTGCCAGCAGCCCGGGACAGGGTTTCTACGAGCAGTACTTC
v_gene: TRBV5-6; abundance: NA; d_gene: NA; j_gene: TRBJ1-1; CDR3aa: CASSLGTEAFF; CDR3nt: TGTGCCAGCAGCTTAGGCACTGAAGCTTTCTTT
v_gene: TRBV9; abundance: NA; d_gene: NA; j_gene: TRBJ1-4; CDR3aa: CASSPPDNEKLFF; CDR3nt: TGTGCCAGCAGCCCCCCGGATAATGAAAAACTGTTTTTT
v_gene: TRBV27; abundance: NA; d_gene: TRBD2; j_gene: TRBJ2-7; CDR3aa: CASSYAGVGYEQYF; CDR3nt: TGTGCCAGCAGTTATGCGGGAGTTGGCTACGAGCAGTACTTC
v_gene: TRBV30; abundance: NA; d_gene: TRBD2; j_gene: TRBJ2-7; CDR3aa: CAGTSGIYEQYF; CDR3nt: TGTGCCGGGACTAGCGGGATCTACGAGCAGTACTTC
v_gene: TRBV5-6; abundance: NA; d_gene: NA; j_gene: TRBJ1-5; CDR3aa: CASSSGAYSNQPQHF; CDR3nt: TGTGCCAGCAGCTCGGGGGCTTATAGCAATCAGCCCCAGCATTTT
v_gene: TRBV7-8; abundance: NA; d_gene: TRBD1; j_gene: TRBJ2-5; CDR3aa: CASSLGAGGVETQYF; CDR3nt: TGTGCCAGCAGCTTAGGAGCAGGGGGCGTAGAGACCCAGTACTTC
v_gene: TRBV7-7; abundance: NA; d_gene: NA; j_gene: TRBJ1-4; CDR3aa: CASSPSRGSNEKLFF; CDR3nt: TGTGCCAGCAGCCCATCCAGGGGTTCTAATGAAAAACTGTTTTTT
v_gene: TRBV5-1; abundance: NA; d_gene: NA; j_gene: TRBJ2-7; CDR3aa: CASSLAGYYEQYF; CDR3nt: TGCGCCAGCAGCTTGGCGGGATACTACGAGCAGTACTTC
v_gene: TRBV27; abundance: NA; d_gene: TRBD2; j_gene: TRBJ2-7; CDR3aa: CASSGIAGGYYEQYF; CDR3nt: TGTGCCAGCAGCGGAATAGCGGGAGGGTATTACGAGCAGTACTTC
v_gene: TRBV4-3; abundance: NA; d_gene: NA; j_gene: TRBJ2-1; CDR3aa: CASSQDRGGWSNEQFF; CDR3nt: TGCGCCAGCAGCCAAGATAGGGGGGGTTGGAGTAATGAGCAGTTCTTC
v_gene: TRBV29-1; abundance: NA; d_gene: NA; j_gene: TRBJ1-3; CDR3aa: CSVDGGNTIYF; CDR3nt: TGCAGCGTTGACGGGGGAAACACCATATATTTT
v_gene: TRBV6-1; abundance: NA; d_gene: TRBD1; j_gene: TRBJ1-1; CDR3aa: CASSEEAMTGGNTEAFF; CDR3nt: TGTGCCAGCAGTGAGGAGGCAATGACAGGGGGCAACACTGAAGCTTTCTTT
v_gene: TRBV4-1; abundance: few; d_gene: TRBD1; j_gene: TRBJ2-7; CDR3aa: CASSLEGQGSTEQYF; CDR3nt: TGCGCCAGCAGCCTAGAGGGACAGGGCTCCACCGAGCAGTACTTC
v_gene: TRBV4-1; abundance: NA; d_gene: NA; j_gene: TRBJ2-1; CDR3aa: CASSQEWSSYNEQFF; CDR3nt: TGCGCCAGCAGCCAAGAATGGAGCTCCTACAATGAGCAGTTCTTC
v_gene: TRBV6-1; abundance: NA; d_gene: NA; j_gene: TRBJ1-1; CDR3aa: CASSEEISNTEAFF; CDR3nt: TGTGCCAGCAGTGAAGAGATCAGTAACACTGAAGCTTTCTTT
v_gene: TRBV27; abundance: NA; d_gene: NA; j_gene: TRBJ1-1; CDR3aa: CASSLSRLMNTEAFF; CDR3nt: TGTGCCAGCAGTTTATCCAGACTCATGAACACTGAAGCTTTCTTT
v_gene: TRBV15; abundance: NA; d_gene: TRBD2; j_gene: TRBJ2-2; CDR3aa: CATSIPRPSGLNTGELFF; CDR3nt: TGTGCCACCAGCATCCCGCGCCCTAGCGGGTTGAACACCGGGGAGCTGTTTTTT
v_gene: TRBV4-3; abundance: NA; d_gene: TRBD1; j_gene: TRBJ1-5; CDR3aa: CASSQGTGTDQPQHF; CDR3nt: TGCGCCAGCAGCCAAGGGACAGGGACGGATCAGCCCCAGCATTTT